The 23 T cell receptor beta chains in this list originate from one sample, sequenced in a study of T cell changes during pregnancy in multiple sclerosis. Sequencing used immunoSEQ multiplex PCR; TCRdb keeps in-frame clones, though not all of them. The data show around 37,000 clones, about nine tenths seen once. The specimen comprised CD8+ T cells from peripheral blood mononuclear cells, sampled in the second trimester of pregnancy. Receptor source: a female donor with multiple sclerosis, enrolled in a pregnancy study.

The V call is TRBV6-6, the J call TRBJ2-3; 8 bases align to TRBD1. Germline trimming cut 4 bases from V and 6 bases from J; bases unmatched to any gene: 3. CDR3 length: 13 residues. Per the germline V gene, CDR1 is MNHNY and CDR2 is SVGAGI (reference sequence). Written as DNA, the CDR3 is TGTGCCAGCAGTTCTCAGGGGGCCGATACGCAGTATTTT. Protein product: CASSSQGADTQYF.

Here the CDR3 reads CASSRPTGTPPEAFF. CDR3 nucleotide sequence: TGTGCCAGCAGTCGACCCACCGGGACACCTCCTGAAGCTTTCTTT. The V call is TRBV6-6, the J call TRBJ1-1; D might be TRBD1 (6 bases). The CDR3 totals 15 residues. From germline, CDR1 is MNHNY and CDR2 SVGAGI (reference sequence). V lost 5 bases and J lost 6, with 19 bases in between.

V gene TRBV27 combines with J gene TRBJ2-7; TRBD1 might be the D (5 bases). The CDR3 spans 14 residues. The germline V gene encodes CDR1 MNHEY and CDR2 SMNVEV (reference sequence). Trimming left V 2 bases short and J 3 bases short, with 11 bases between. The CDR3: CASSLQGAFYEQYF. CDR3 sequence (DNA): TGTGCCAGCAGTTTACAAGGGGCGTTCTACGAGCAGTACTTC.

This clone was detected only once. The rearrangement joins TRBV9 to TRBJ2-1, with a tentative D call TRBD1 (6 bases). Trimming stripped 2 bases from V and 4 bases from J, with 7 bases between. Germline V gene lookup returns CDR1 SGDLS and CDR2 YYNGEE. The CDR3 consists of 13 residues. The CDR3 coding sequence is TGTGCCAGCAGCGTCGGACAGTACAATGAGCAGTTCTTC. This sequence encodes CASSVGQYNEQFF. The full variable domain, its missing parts supplied by reference TRBV9 and TRBJ2-1, is DSGVTQTPKHLITATGQRVTLRCSPRSGDLSVYWYQQSLDQGLQFLIQYYNGEERAKGNILERFSAQQFPDLHSELNLSSLELGDSALYFCASSVGQYNEQFFGPGTRLTVL.

Only one count was recorded for this clone. The chain is built from TRBV27 and TRBJ2-1, with D perhaps matching TRBD1 (6 bases). The CDR3 length is 15 residues. Deletions cut 5 bases from V and 5 bases from J, with 16 bases between. The germline V gene encodes CDR1 MNHEY and CDR2 SMNVEV (reference sequence). The CDR3 DNA reads TGTGCCAGCAGTAAAACAGGGATAAGTCACAATGAGCAGTTCTTC. As protein: CASSKTGISHNEQFF.

The chain links TRBV4-3 to TRBJ1-1, with D possibly matching TRBD1 (5 bases). This CDR3 spans 13 amino acids. CDR1 is LGHNA and CDR2 is YSLEER in the germline V gene. V lost 0 bases and J lost 11, with 13 bases in between. The CDR3 nucleotides read TGCGCCAGCAGCCAAGATTCGGGCCGGGGGGCTTTCTTT. Residues: CASSQDSGRGAFF.

This chain connects TRBV6-5 to TRBJ2-3, with D possibly TRBD1 on 6 matching bases. Germline CDR1 MNHEY, CDR2 SVGAGI. The V and J ends lost 6 bases and 7 bases respectively, with 11 bases between them. The CDR3 length is 12 residues. CDR3 sequence: CASSITGYTQYF. Written as DNA, the CDR3 is TGTGCCAGCAGCATTACAGGGTATACGCAGTATTTT.

The chain combines TRBV4-1 with TRBJ1-1; 7 positions agree with TRBD1. Germline values: CDR1 MGHRA, CDR2 YSYEKL. After removal of 4 bases from V and 4 bases from J, the junction contained 9 bases not matched to a gene. This CDR3 has 15 residues. The CDR3 nucleotides read TGCGCCAGCAGCCCGGCGGACAGGTTGAGCACTGAAGCTTTCTTT. Residues: CASSPADRLSTEAFF.

The chain has TRBV10-3 and TRBJ2-7; 7 nucleotides match TRBD2. With V trimmed by 6 bases and J by 2 bases, 4 bases remained unmatched. Germline CDR1 reads ENHRY; CDR2 reads SYGVKD. The CDR3 totals 13 residues. The CDR3 is CAISRTSTYEQYF. In DNA form, the CDR3 reads TGTGCCATCAGCAGGACTAGTACCTACGAGCAGTACTTC.

The genes are TRBV19 and TRBJ2-1; D might be TRBD1 (5 bases). V was pared by 6 bases and J by 7 bases, with 28 bases between. Germline V gene data show CDR1 as LNHDA and CDR2 as SQIVND (reference sequence). The CDR3 extends over 18 amino acids. The CDR3 DNA reads TGTGCCAGTAGGACAGATTCCTCTTTGACTTTCCTGCGGAATGAGCAGTTCTTC. Amino acid sequence: CASRTDSSLTFLRNEQFF.

The rearrangement links TRBV4-3 to TRBJ1-6, with D possibly matching TRBD1 (6 bases). Germline V CDR1 and CDR2: LGHNA, YSLEER. Between the trimmed V and J ends, which lost 0 bases and 6 bases, there was a span of 15 bases. The CDR3 has 17 amino acids. In nucleotides, the CDR3 is TGCGCCAGCAGCCAAGATGAGAAATGGACAGTTAATTCACCCCTCCACTTT. The encoded protein is CASSQDEKWTVNSPLHF.

This clone has more than one count but fewer than ten. The chain uses TRBV7-6 and TRBJ1-1; 8 nucleotides agree with TRBD1. The CDR3 spans 16 residues. Per germline, CDR1 SGHVS and CDR2 FNYEAQ. Trimming cost V 4 bases and J 4 bases; bases outside gene matches: 11. CDR3 region: CASSYPLQGEGTEAFF. CDR3 bases: TGTGCCAGCAGCTACCCGTTACAGGGGGAGGGCACTGAAGCTTTCTTT.

The chain recombines TRBV6-6 with TRBJ1-1; 7 bases agree with TRBD1. The ends lost 7 bases at V and 5 bases at J; junction bases unmatched: 10. The CDR3 extends over 14 amino acids. Germline V CDR1 and CDR2: MNHNY, SVGAGI (reference sequence). CDR3 sequence reads: CASNNRGGGTEAFF. The CDR3 nucleotides are TGTGCCAGCAACAACAGGGGTGGTGGGACTGAAGCTTTCTTT.

This chain links TRBV25-1 with TRBJ2-7; the match to TRBD2 covers 7 bases. CDR3 length: 13 residues. The ends lost 4 bases at V and 4 bases at J; junction bases unmatched: 4. Germline V gene sequence: CDR1 MGHDK, CDR2 SYGVNS. The CDR3 region has the DNA TGTGCCAGCAGTGGGCAGGGAGGGTACGAGCAGTACTTC. Translated, it gives CASSGQGGYEQYF.

V and J are TRBV7-2 and TRBJ1-2; 11 nucleotides match TRBD1. CDR3 length equals 13 residues. The V gene end was trimmed by 10 bases and the J gene end by 2 bases; junction bases not matched to a gene: 3. The germline V gene encodes CDR1 SGHTA and CDR2 FQGNSA. CDR3 amino acids: CATRTGGNYGYTF. The DNA for the CDR3 is TGTGCCACCAGGACAGGGGGCAACTATGGCTACACCTTC.

The V and J genes are TRBV6-1 and TRBJ1-4, with D perhaps matching TRBD1 (6 bases). The germline V gene has CDR1 MNHNS and CDR2 SASEGT. Trimming stripped 1 base from V and 8 bases from J, with 14 bases between. The CDR3 has 15 residues. CDR3 bases: TGTGCCAGCAGTGAAGTTGAGGGGGAGGGGGAAAAACTGTTTTTT. Protein product: CASSEVEGEGEKLFF.

This rearrangement joins TRBV19 to TRBJ1-3; D remains ambiguous. The CDR3 loop spans 17 amino acids. The germline V gene encodes CDR1 LNHDA and CDR2 SQIVND (reference sequence). The V and J ends lost 6 bases and 0 bases respectively, with 18 bases between them. The CDR3 DNA follows: TGTGCCAGTAGCCCAACCCATGGGAGGAGCTCTGGAAACACCATATATTTT. This encodes CASSPTHGRSSGNTIYF.

The table lists this clone with a few counts. The chain combines TRBV19 with TRBJ2-7; the match to TRBD2 covers 7 bases. With 8 bases clipped from V and 3 bases from J, the junction kept 13 bases outside the gene matches. Looked up from germline, CDR1 is LNHDA and CDR2 is SQIVND (reference sequence). The CDR3 has 15 amino acids. CDR3 sequence (DNA): TGTGCCAGTGCGGCGGGGCGCGGGAGCCTCTACGAGCAGTACTTC. It specifies CASAAGRGSLYEQYF.

This clone was counted once. V and J are TRBV10-3 and TRBJ1-3; D is possibly TRBD1 (5 bases). The length of the CDR3 is 18 residues. V was clipped by 10 bases and J by 0 bases, with 25 bases between them. The V gene's germline CDR1 is ENHRY and CDR2 SYGVKD. Written as DNA, the CDR3 is TGTGCCACCGGAGACCCTCCGACAGTTAGTTCCTCTGGAAACACCATATATTTT. Translated, it gives CATGDPPTVSSSGNTIYF.

This clone was seen a single time. This CDR3 is CASSPWGVSYEQYF. Written as DNA, the CDR3 is TGTGCCAGCAGCCCCTGGGGGGTCTCCTACGAGCAGTACTTC. The chain uses TRBV13 and TRBJ2-7, with D possibly TRBD2 on 6 matching bases. This CDR3 is 14 amino acids long. Per the germline V gene, CDR1 is PRHDT and CDR2 is FYEKMQ (reference sequence). V was pared by 5 bases and J by 0 bases, with 11 bases between.

This chain uses TRBV18 with TRBJ2-5; no clear D gene. CDR3 length equals 15 residues. The germline V gene has CDR1 KGHSH and CDR2 LQKENI. V was clipped by 2 bases and J by 0 bases, with 10 bases between them. The CDR3 DNA reads as TGTGCCAGCTCACCAAGAACAACCTACCAAGAGACCCAGTACTTC. Translation gives CASSPRTTYQETQYF.

This chain joins TRBV4-3 and TRBJ2-2; D is uncertain. This CDR3 has 13 amino acids. Trimming took 4 bases from V and 4 from J, leaving 7 bases between them. In germline, CDR1 is LGHNA, CDR2 YSLEER. The chain's CDR3 is CASSPRGTGELFF. DNA for the CDR3: TGCGCCAGCAGCCCGCGCGGCACCGGGGAGCTGTTTTTT.

This clone has just one count. This chain links TRBV9 with TRBJ2-1; D may be TRBD2 (5 bases). The V gene lost 0 bases and the J gene lost 12 bases, with 16 bases spanning the gap. Germline CDR1 SGDLS, CDR2 YYNGEE. CDR3 length: 14 residues. The CDR3 is CASSVDSGVAVQFF. The CDR3 bases are TGTGCCAGCAGCGTAGATTCCGGGGTTGCTGTGCAGTTCTTC.